These 8 T cell receptor beta chains originate from one sample sequenced in a study of long-term antiretroviral therapy in people with HIV. At the survey level, the v3.0 immunoSEQ assay was run. Libraries were prepared by immunoSEQ multiplex PCR; TCRdb keeps only in-frame clonotypes and omits some of them. This table holds roughly 24,000 clones, 70% to 90% found once. The source material was unsorted PBMCs, sampled 1.8 years before starting antiretroviral therapy. The receptors were sampled from a woman in her twenties or thirties with HIV.

This clone has a handful of counts. This chain joins TRBV7-2 and TRBJ2-5; TRBD1 agrees at 8 bases. V lost 2 bases, J lost 1 base, and 12 bases stayed unmatched. This CDR3 region has 18 residues. Germline-derived CDR1 and CDR2 are SGHTA and FQGNSA. For the CDR3, the DNA is TGTGCCAGCAGCTTAAGGGGCCGGATGACAGGGGTCCAAGAGACCCAGTACTTC. Amino acid sequence: CASSLRGRMTGVQETQYF.

This chain connects TRBV4-1 to TRBJ2-7, with TRBD2 matching 8 bases. The germline CDR1 and CDR2 sequences are MGHRA and YSYEKL. The CDR3 totals 15 residues. V dropped 1 base and J dropped 3; count of bases not matched to a gene: 5. In DNA, the CDR3 is TGCGCCAGCAGCCAAGCAGCGGGGGCCGACTACGAGCAGTACGTC. Translated: CASSQAAGADYEQYV.

V usage is TRBV6-5 and J usage is TRBJ2-1, with D perhaps TRBD2 (6 bases). The CDR3 loop spans 15 amino acids. The germline V and J ends were trimmed by 2 bases and 7 bases, with 15 bases remaining between them. Germline lookup yields CDR1 MNHEY and CDR2 SVGAGI. CDR3: CASSYGGLSKNEQFF. CDR3 nucleotides: TGTGCCAGCAGTTACGGGGGGTTGAGTAAGAATGAGCAGTTCTTC.

This chain links TRBV27 with TRBJ2-7, with 10 bases identical to TRBD2. V lost 5 bases to trimming and J lost 6 bases; unmatched junction nucleotides: 10. The CDR3 consists of 15 residues. CDR1 is MNHEY and CDR2 is SMNVEV in the germline V gene (reference sequence). CDR3 loop: CASSRASGGAFEQYF. DNA for the CDR3: TGTGCCAGCAGTAGGGCGAGCGGGGGGGCCTTCGAGCAGTACTTC.

In its sample, this clone was seen a few times. V gene TRBV6-1 combines with J gene TRBJ1-5; D remains unclear. The germline V and J ends were trimmed by 1 base and 2 bases, with 3 bases remaining between them. Germline CDR1 reads MNHNS; CDR2 reads SASEGT. The CDR3 covers 13 residues. The CDR3 nucleotides read TGTGCCAGCAGTGAAGAGGGCAATCAGCCCCAGCATTTT. Its protein product is CASSEEGNQPQHF.

The J gene is TRBJ2-1, the V gene TRBV5-5, with D perhaps matching TRBD1 (6 bases). CDR3 length: 15 amino acids. V dropped 2 bases and J dropped 7 bases, with 16 bases sitting between them. The germline gives CDR1 SGHKS, CDR2 YYEKEE (reference sequence). The CDR3 region has the DNA TGTGCCAGCAGCTTCACAAGACAGGCGTGGAATGAGCAGTTCTTC. This encodes CASSFTRQAWNEQFF. The full variable domain, completed using reference TRBV5-5 and TRBJ2-1, is DAGVTQSPTHLIKTRGQQVTLRCSPISGHKSVSWYQQVLGQGPQFIFQYYEKEERGRGNFPDRFSARQFPNYSSELNVNALLLGDSALYLCASSFTRQAWNEQFFGPGTRLTVL.

This clone was detected only a few times. The chain links TRBV5-1 to TRBJ2-6; D ambiguous. The V gene lost 2 bases and the J gene lost 4 bases, with 10 bases spanning the gap. Germline CDR1 is SGHRS and CDR2 is YFSETQ. There are 15 residues in the CDR3. CDR3 DNA: TGCGCCAGCAGCTTCGACGCGGCCGGGGCCAACGTCCTGACTTTC. Translated: CASSFDAAGANVLTF.

CDR3 loop: CASEYTLAGTYNEQFF. The CDR3 DNA is TGTGCCAGCGAATATACCCTGGCGGGGACGTACAATGAGCAGTTCTTC. The chain recombines TRBV2 with TRBJ2-1; the D gene is possibly TRBD2 (6 bases). CDR1 SNHLY and CDR2 FYNNEI come from the germline V gene. Deletions cut 8 bases from V and 4 bases from J, with 21 bases between. CDR3 size: 16 residues.